What follows are 19 T cell receptor beta chains derived from one specimen sequenced in a study of T cell repertoires in cytomegalovirus infection. Their recognized antigens are unknown. TCRdb itself ran the reads through MiXCR, one entry per CDR3 protein. The table includes around 360,000 distinct CDR3 sequences, nearly 35% detected once. Source: cultured PBMCs, taken from culture after CMV antigen stimulation. The source is a human donor in good health (CMV status not recorded). Some clones in this sample may be carry-over from other donors' samples.

The chain couples TRBV7-2 to TRBJ2-3, with D perhaps being TRBD1 or TRBD2 (5 bases each). CDR3 length: 17 amino acids. Trimming took 2 bases from V and 3 from J, leaving 18 bases between them. CDR1 SGHTA and CDR2 FQGNSA come from the germline V gene. CDR3 in amino acids: CASSLRGGGFATDTQYF. The CDR3 nucleotides read TGTGCCAGCAGCTTACGGGGTGGGGGTTTTGCAACAGATACGCAGTATTTT.

The chain links TRBV7-4 to TRBJ2-3; D not certain. V lost 5 bases to trimming and J lost 2 bases, with 14 bases between them. This CDR3 has 15 amino acids. Germline CDR1 is SGHVT and CDR2 is SQSDAQ. The DNA of the CDR3 is TGTGCCAGCAGCCACCCACTGTGGCCCACAGATACGCAGTATTTT. It is translated as CASSHPLWPTDTQYF.

In the case of this clonotype: A junction boundary mismatches the germline segment, possibly from a read error. The chain uses TRBV7-6 and TRBJ2-7; D gene ambiguous. Germline CDR1 reads SGHVS; CDR2 reads FNYEAQ. The CDR3 has 14 amino acids. The CDR3 reads CANSLVLEDYEQYF. In DNA, the CDR3 is TGTGCCAACAGCTTAGTTCTAGAAGACTACGAGCAGTACTTC.

The J gene is TRBJ2-3, the V gene TRBV11-1; D is ambiguous. The CDR3 is made up of 15 amino acids. Germline lookup yields CDR1 SGHAT and CDR2 FQDESV (reference sequence). Trimming took 2 bases from V and 3 from J, leaving 12 bases between them. The CDR3 DNA sequence: TGTGCCAGCAGCTTAAAATCCGCGCCTACAGATACGCAGTATTTT. The encoded protein is CASSLKSAPTDTQYF.

Remarks on this clonotype: Just one base apart from a much larger clone, this may be a read error. Here the CDR3 omits its conserved ending phenylalanine or tryptophan, so a read error is the likely source. This chain links TRBV7-2 with TRBJ2-5; TRBD1 matches at 9 bases. CDR3 length: 17 residues. After removal of 2 bases from V and 1 base from J, the junction contained 8 bases not matched to a gene. The germline CDR1 and CDR2 sequences are SGHTA and FQGNSA. CDR3 nucleotide sequence: TGTGCCAGCAGCTTAAGGGTCGGACAGGGGACCCAAGAGACCCAGTACATC. Its translation is CASSLRVGQGTQETQYI.

The J gene is TRBJ2-3, the V gene TRBV7-2; D uncertain. Germline CDR1 reads SGHTA; CDR2 reads FQGNSA. Trimming removed 4 bases at V and 4 bases at J, with 9 bases between. This CDR3 comprises 13 residues. CDR3 nucleotides: TGTGCCAGCAGCTCCACCCAGGCAGATACGCAGTATTTT. It specifies CASSSTQADTQYF.

The V and J genes are TRBV12-3 or TRBV12-4 and TRBJ2-7, with TRBD2 matching 7 bases. The CDR3 sequence is 15 residues long. V lost 1 base, J lost 4 bases, and 7 bases stayed unmatched. The CDR3 nucleotides are TGTGCCAGCAGTTTAGGGGCGGGAGTTAGTTACGAGCAGTACGTC. Amino acid sequence: CASSLGAGVSYEQYV.

This clonotype has a handful of counts. V and J are TRBV6-5 and TRBJ1-5; D is uncertain. CDR3 length: 14 amino acids. From germline, CDR1 is MNHEY and CDR2 SVGAGI. V lost 0 bases, J lost 6 bases, and 9 bases lay in between. CDR3 sequence: CASSYSYLGQPQHF. CDR3 nucleotides: TGTGCCAGCAGTTACTCGTATTTAGGTCAGCCCCAGCATTTT.

Ten or more counts support this clonotype. The rearrangement uses TRBV7-2 and TRBJ2-1; TRBD1 matches at 9 bases. The J segment lost 5 bases and the V segment lost 5 bases, leaving 22 bases of the junction unmatched. Germline values: CDR1 SGHTA, CDR2 FQGNSA. This CDR3 has 20 residues. The CDR3 region has the DNA TGTGCCAGCAGCCGCTCCCGTACAGGGGGCCGGGCAATCGACAACAATGAGCAGTTCTTC. Its translation is CASSRSRTGGRAIDNNEQFF.

This clonotype showed up just once. J is TRBJ2-6 and V is TRBV2; D possibly corresponds to TRBD2 (6 bases). With 6 bases removed from V and 4 bases from J, the gap between germline ends came to 22 bases. The germline V gene has CDR1 SNHLY and CDR2 FYNNEI. The CDR3 loop spans 18 amino acids. The CDR3 DNA follows: TGTGCCAGCAGCGAGGAACGGGGGAGACTCGGGGGGGCCAACGTCCTGACTTTC. This encodes CASSEERGRLGGANVLTF.

This clonotype was found many times. The genes are TRBV7-2 and TRBJ2-4; TRBD1 matches 8 bases. Trimming removed 6 bases from V and 6 bases from J; junction bases left unmatched: 7. In germline, CDR1 is SGHTA, CDR2 FQGNSA. The CDR3 contains 14 residues. The CDR3 is CASRPGQGSNIQYF. Here the CDR3 DNA reads TGTGCCAGCAGGCCCGGACAGGGATCAAACATTCAGTACTTC.

This clonotype was observed a handful of times. The rearrangement joins TRBV28 to TRBJ2-3; D possibly corresponds to TRBD2 (6 bases). The ends were cut back, 5 bases at V and 3 bases at J, with 18 bases in the middle. Germline CDR1 reads MDHEN; CDR2 reads SYDVKM. This CDR3 is built from 16 residues. In nucleotides, the CDR3 is TGTGCCAGCAGTCTAACCCCCGGGAGAAGGACAGATACGCAGTATTTT. Protein: CASSLTPGRRTDTQYF.

In this sample, this clonotype turned up many times. The chain links TRBV7-2 to TRBJ2-5, with D possibly matching TRBD2 (6 bases). Trimming took 0 bases from V and 4 from J, leaving 9 bases between them. CDR1 SGHTA and CDR2 FQGNSA come from the germline V gene. This CDR3 is built from 14 residues. DNA for the CDR3: TGTGCCAGCAGCTTAGCATCGCGGGGAGAGACCCAGTACTTC. Its protein product is CASSLASRGETQYF.

The rearrangement uses TRBV4-3 and TRBJ1-5; TRBD1 is a possible D gene (5 bases). Trimming left V 0 bases short and J 2 bases short, with 8 bases between. The germline V gene encodes CDR1 LGHNA and CDR2 YSLEER. This CDR3 is 15 amino acids long. CDR3 amino acids: CASSQDGGGNQPQHF. The CDR3 DNA reads as TGCGCCAGCAGCCAAGACGGGGGAGGCAATCAGCCCCAGCATTTT.

The CDR3 coding sequence is TGTGCCAGCAGCTCATCTCTGACAGGAACCGCCAAGGATACGCAGTATTTT. Its translation: CASSSSLTGTAKDTQYF. This chain uses TRBV5-6 with TRBJ2-3, with D tentatively TRBD1 (6 bases). Germline CDR1 SGHDT, CDR2 YYEEEE. V shed 3 bases and J shed 6 bases, with 23 bases lying between them. The CDR3 length is 17 residues.

This chain links TRBV28 with TRBJ2-7; D call uncertain. The germline gives CDR1 MDHEN, CDR2 SYDVKM. Trimming cost V 2 bases and J 2 bases, with 13 bases left between them. The CDR3 sequence is 15 residues long. The CDR3: CASSLGLERTYEQYF. Written as DNA, the CDR3 is TGTGCCAGCAGTTTAGGTCTAGAAAGGACCTACGAGCAGTACTTC. The whole variable domain, remainder taken from reference TRBV28 and TRBJ2-7, is DVKVTQSSRYLVKRTGEKVFLECVQDMDHENMFWYRQDPGLGLRLIYFSYDVKMKEKGDIPEGYSVSREKKERFSLILESASTNQTSMYLCASSLGLERTYEQYFGPGTRLTVT.

The J gene is TRBJ2-1, the V gene TRBV27, with TRBD2 matching 7 bases. Germline V gene lookup returns CDR1 MNHEY and CDR2 SMNVEV (reference sequence). With 4 bases clipped from V and 8 bases from J, the junction kept 8 bases outside the gene matches. The CDR3 is 14 residues long. The CDR3 nucleotides are TGTGCCAGCAGTTCCCCCGGGACTACATATGAGCAGTTCTTC. Translated: CASSSPGTTYEQFF.

This clonotype has only a few counts. V gene TRBV7-8 combines with J gene TRBJ2-2, with 10 bases matching TRBD2. The length of the CDR3 is 14 residues. Germline loops: CDR1 SGHVS, CDR2 FQNEAQ. Trimming removed 10 bases from V and 4 bases from J; junction bases left unmatched: 6. CDR3 region: CATHLAGVTGELFF. CDR3 DNA sequence: TGTGCCACCCATCTAGCGGGAGTCACCGGGGAGCTGTTTTTT.

The chain couples TRBV6-2 or TRBV6-3 to TRBJ1-2; 7 bases map to TRBD1. The V segment lost 6 bases and the J segment 4 bases; nucleotides outside the gene matches: 14. The CDR3 has 16 residues. Germline-derived CDR1 and CDR2 are MNHEY and SVGEGT. The CDR3 protein is CASRKPTGPGGYGYTF. Here the CDR3 DNA reads TGTGCCAGCAGAAAACCTACAGGGCCAGGGGGCTATGGCTACACCTTC.